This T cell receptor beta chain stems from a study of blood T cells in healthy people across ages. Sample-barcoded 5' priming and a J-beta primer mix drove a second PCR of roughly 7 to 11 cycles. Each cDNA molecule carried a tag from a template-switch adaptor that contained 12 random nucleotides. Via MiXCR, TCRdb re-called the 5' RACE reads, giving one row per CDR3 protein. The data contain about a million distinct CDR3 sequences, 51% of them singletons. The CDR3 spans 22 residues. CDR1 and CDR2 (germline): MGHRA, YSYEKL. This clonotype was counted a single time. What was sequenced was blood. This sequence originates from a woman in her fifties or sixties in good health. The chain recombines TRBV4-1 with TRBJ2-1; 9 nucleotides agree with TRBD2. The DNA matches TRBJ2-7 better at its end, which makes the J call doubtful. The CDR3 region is CASSQVWAGKPRLAGRHNEQYF. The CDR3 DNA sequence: TGCGCCAGCAGCCAAGTATGGGCGGGTAAACCCCGGCTAGCGGGAAGACACAATGAGCAGTACTTC.